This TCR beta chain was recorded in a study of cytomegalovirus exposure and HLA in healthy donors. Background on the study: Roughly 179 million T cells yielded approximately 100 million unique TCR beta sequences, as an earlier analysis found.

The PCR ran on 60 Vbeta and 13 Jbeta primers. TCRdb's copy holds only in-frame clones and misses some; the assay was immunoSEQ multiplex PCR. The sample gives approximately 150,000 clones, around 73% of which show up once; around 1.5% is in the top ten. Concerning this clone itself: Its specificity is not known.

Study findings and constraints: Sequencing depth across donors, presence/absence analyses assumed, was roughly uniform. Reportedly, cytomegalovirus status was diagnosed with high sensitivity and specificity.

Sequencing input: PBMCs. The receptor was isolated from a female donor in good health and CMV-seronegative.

The CDR3 DNA follows: TGTGCCAGCAGCCCCCGGACAGATACGCAGTATTTT. This sequence encodes CASSPRTDTQYF. The genes are TRBV14 and TRBJ2-3; D gene unclear. The ends were cut back, 4 bases at V and 3 bases at J, with 5 bases in the middle. CDR3 length: 12 residues. Germline V gene lookup returns CDR1 SGHDN and CDR2 FVKESK.